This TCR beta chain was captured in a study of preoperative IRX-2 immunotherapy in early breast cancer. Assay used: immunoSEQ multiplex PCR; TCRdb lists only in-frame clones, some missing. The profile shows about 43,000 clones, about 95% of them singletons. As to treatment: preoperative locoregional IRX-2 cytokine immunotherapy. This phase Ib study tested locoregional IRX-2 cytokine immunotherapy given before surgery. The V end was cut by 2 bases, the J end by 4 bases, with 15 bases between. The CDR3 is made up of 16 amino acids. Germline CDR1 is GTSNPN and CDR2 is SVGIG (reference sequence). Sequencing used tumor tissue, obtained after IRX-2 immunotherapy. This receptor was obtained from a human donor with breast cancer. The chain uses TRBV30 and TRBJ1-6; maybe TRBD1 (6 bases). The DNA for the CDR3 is TGTGCCTGGAGTCGCGGGGGGGCGACTTATAATTCACCCCTCCACTTT. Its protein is CAWSRGGATYNSPLHF.